This paragraph covers one T cell receptor (beta chain) sequence. The sample originates from a study of blood T cell repertoires in COVID-19. About the research overall: Spain, Italy and the United States supplied samples that represented acute and convalescent COVID-19. T cells, B-cell-depleted T cells, or PBMCs provided the cDNA or gDNA that served as material.

Original processing methods: Estimation of nucleated cell counts relied on the amplification of reference gene primers. Libraries were prepared by immunoSEQ multiplex PCR; TCRdb keeps only in-frame clonotypes and omits some of them. Clone size and V and J calls were adopted from that table, with D and trimming inferred from the DNA. Here the sample spans about 440,000 clones, 80% to 90% being singletons. The sequenced sample was peripheral blood. The receptor was isolated from a woman under 40 with acute or convalescent COVID-19.

The CDR3 DNA sequence: TGTGCCAGCAGCTCCACCTCTAAGACTAGGCAAGAGACCCAGTACTTC. Its translation is CASSSTSKTRQETQYF. The chain combines TRBV11-2 with TRBJ2-5; D might be TRBD2 (6 bases). Per the germline V gene, CDR1 is SGHAT and CDR2 is FQNNGV. There are 16 residues in the CDR3. Trimming took off 4 bases at V and 2 bases at J, with 17 bases between the two ends.